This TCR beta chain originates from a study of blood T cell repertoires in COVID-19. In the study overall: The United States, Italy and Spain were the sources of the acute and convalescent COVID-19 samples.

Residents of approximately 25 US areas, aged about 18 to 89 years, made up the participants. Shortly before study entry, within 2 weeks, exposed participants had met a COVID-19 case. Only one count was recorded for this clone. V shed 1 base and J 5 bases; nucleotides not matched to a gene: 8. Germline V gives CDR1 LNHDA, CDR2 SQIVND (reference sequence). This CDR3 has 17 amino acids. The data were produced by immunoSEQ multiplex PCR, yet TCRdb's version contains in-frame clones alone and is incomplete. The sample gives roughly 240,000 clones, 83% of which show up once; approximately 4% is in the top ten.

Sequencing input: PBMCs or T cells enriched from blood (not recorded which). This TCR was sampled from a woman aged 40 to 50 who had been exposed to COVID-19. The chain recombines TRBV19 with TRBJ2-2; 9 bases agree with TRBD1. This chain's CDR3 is CASSIGSGTGLTGELFF. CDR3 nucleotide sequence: TGTGCCAGTAGTATAGGGTCGGGGACAGGGCTAACCGGGGAGCTGTTTTTT.